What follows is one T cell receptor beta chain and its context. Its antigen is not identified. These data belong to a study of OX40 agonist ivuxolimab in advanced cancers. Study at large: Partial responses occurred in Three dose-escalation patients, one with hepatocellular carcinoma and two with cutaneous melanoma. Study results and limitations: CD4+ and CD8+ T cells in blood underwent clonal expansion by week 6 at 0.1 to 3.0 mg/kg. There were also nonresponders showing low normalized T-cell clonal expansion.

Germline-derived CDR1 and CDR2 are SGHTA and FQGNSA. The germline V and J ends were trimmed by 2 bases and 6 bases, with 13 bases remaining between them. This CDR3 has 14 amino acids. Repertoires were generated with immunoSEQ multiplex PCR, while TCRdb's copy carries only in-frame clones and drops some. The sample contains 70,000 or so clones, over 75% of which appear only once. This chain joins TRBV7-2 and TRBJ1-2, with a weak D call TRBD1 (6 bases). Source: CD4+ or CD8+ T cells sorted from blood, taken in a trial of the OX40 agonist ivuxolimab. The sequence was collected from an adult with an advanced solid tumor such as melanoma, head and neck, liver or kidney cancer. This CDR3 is CASSLQGLSHGYTF. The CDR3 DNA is TGTGCCAGCAGCTTACAGGGGCTCTCTCATGGCTACACCTTC.